The clone carrying this T cell receptor beta chain was found a few times. What it binds is not known. As the method for making TCR beta libraries, quantitative 5'-RACE with molecular barcodes was used. TCRdb re-called the 5' RACE reads through MiXCR, storing one row per CDR3 protein. The table has over 95,000 distinct CDR3 sequences, roughly 8% seen once. This sample was included in a study of CD8 T cells in ankylosing spondylitis. Study-level findings and limits: Previous work reported some of these motif variants in the synovial fluid and blood of reactive arthritis. A motif in TCR beta, a set of under 10 highly homologous variants, appeared characteristic of ankylosing spondylitis blood. Those disease-linked clones were CD8+; they were also relatively rare in peripheral blood.

The CDR3 consists of 15 residues. Trimming pared 4 bases from V and 0 bases from J, leaving 15 bases between. Per germline, CDR1 SQVTM and CDR2 ANQGSEA. The source is a male donor with ankylosing spondylitis or in good health (not recorded which). The specimen was blood, either unsorted or a sorted T cell fraction (not recorded which). The chain is built from TRBV29-1 and TRBJ1-1, with a weak D call TRBD1 (6 bases). CDR3 sequence (DNA): TGCAGCGTTGTCATGGCAGGGGTCATGAACACTGAAGCTTTCTTT. Its translation is CSVVMAGVMNTEAFF.